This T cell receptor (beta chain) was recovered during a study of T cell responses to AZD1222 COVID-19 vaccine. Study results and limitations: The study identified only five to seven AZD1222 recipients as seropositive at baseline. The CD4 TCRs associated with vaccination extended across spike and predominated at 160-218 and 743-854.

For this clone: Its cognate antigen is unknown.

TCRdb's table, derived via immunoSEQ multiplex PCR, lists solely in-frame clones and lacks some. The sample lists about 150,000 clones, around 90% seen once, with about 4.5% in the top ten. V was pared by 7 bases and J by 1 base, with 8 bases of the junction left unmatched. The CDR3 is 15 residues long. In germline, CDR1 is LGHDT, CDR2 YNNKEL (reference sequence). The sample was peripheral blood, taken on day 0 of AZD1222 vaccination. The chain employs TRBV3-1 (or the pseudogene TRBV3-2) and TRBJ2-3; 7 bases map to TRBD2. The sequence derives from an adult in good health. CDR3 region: CASTRGLAGTDTQYF. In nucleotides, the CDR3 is TGTGCCAGCACCCGAGGGCTAGCGGGCACAGATACGCAGTATTTT.